This T cell receptor (beta chain) is drawn from a study of PD-L1 blockade in urothelial cancer. Time point: peripheral blood 6 weeks after treatment start. Patient sample counts ranged from 1 to 8, pretreatment and on-treatment. With respect to this clone: Its antigen is still unknown.

Regarding the study as a whole: More expansion of tumor-associated blood clones, seen at 3 weeks, marked durable-benefit patients. Pretreatment TCR clonality in blood under the median foretold superior survival.

Measured with immunoSEQ multiplex PCR; TCRdb has only the in-frame clones, and not every one. Of some 75,000 clones in the sample, approximately 90% were seen once. The sequences come from PBMCs, collected around atezolizumab (anti-PD-L1) treatment. This sequence was found in a woman of 80 years or more with urothelial cancer.

CDR3 bases: TGTGCCAGCAGCTTAGCTAGCGGGAGCTTCAATGAGCAGTTCTTC. It translates to CASSLASGSFNEQFF. This chain uses TRBV7-3 with TRBJ2-1; 10 bases are shared with TRBD2. The CDR3 covers 15 residues. Germline V CDR1 and CDR2: SGHTA, FQGTGA. Losses at the gene ends were 2 bases for V and 6 bases for J; bases not matched to a gene: 4.